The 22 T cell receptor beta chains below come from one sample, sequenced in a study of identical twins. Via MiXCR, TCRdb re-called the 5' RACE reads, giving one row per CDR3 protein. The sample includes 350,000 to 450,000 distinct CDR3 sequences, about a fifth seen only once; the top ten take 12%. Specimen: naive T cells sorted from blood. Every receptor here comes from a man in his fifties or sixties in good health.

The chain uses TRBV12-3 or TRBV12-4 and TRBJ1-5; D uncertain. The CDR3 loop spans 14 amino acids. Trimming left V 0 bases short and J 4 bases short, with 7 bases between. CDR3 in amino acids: CASSLARRNQPQHF. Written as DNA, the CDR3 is TGTGCCAGCAGTTTAGCCAGGAGAAATCAGCCCCAGCATTTT.

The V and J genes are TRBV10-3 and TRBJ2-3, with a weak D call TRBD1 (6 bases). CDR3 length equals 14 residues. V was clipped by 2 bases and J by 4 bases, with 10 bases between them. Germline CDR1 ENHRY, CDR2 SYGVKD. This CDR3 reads CAISENRDPDTQYF. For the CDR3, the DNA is TGTGCCATCAGTGAGAACAGGGACCCAGATACGCAGTATTTT.

Written as DNA, the CDR3 is TGTGCCAGCAGCTCCCAATACCGGGACACCGCTGAGCAGTTCTTC. Translated: CASSSQYRDTAEQFF. The chain is built from TRBV7-8 and TRBJ2-1, with TRBD1 as a possible D gene (6 bases). The CDR3 totals 15 residues. V lost 4 bases and J 9 bases, leaving 19 bases between the germline ends. The germline V gene encodes CDR1 SGHVS and CDR2 FQNEAQ.

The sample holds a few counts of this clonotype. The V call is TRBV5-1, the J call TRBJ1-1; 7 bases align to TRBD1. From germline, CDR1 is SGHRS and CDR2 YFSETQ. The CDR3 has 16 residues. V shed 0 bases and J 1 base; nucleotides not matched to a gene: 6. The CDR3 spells CASSLASRQGNTEAFF. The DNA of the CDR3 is TGCGCCAGCAGCTTGGCCTCGAGACAGGGGAACACTGAAGCTTTCTTT.

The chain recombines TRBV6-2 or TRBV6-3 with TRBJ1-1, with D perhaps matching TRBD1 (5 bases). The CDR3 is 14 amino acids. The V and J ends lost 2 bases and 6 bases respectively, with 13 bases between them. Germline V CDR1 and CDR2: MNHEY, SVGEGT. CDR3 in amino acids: CASSYPGTISEAFF. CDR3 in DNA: TGTGCCAGCAGTTACCCGGGGACGATCTCTGAAGCTTTCTTT.

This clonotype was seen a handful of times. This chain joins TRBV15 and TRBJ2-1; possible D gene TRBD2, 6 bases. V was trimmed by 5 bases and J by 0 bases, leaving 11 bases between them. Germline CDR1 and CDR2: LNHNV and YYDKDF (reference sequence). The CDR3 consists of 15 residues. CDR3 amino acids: CATSERAASYNEQFF. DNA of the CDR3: TGTGCCACCAGCGAGCGGGCCGCCTCCTACAATGAGCAGTTCTTC. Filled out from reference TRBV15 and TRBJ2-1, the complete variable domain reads DAMVIQNPRYQVTQFGKPVTLSCSQTLNHNVMYWYQQKSSQAPKLLFHYYDKDFNNEADTPDNFQSRRPNTSFCFLDIRSPGLGDTAMYLCATSERAASYNEQFFGPGTRLTVL.

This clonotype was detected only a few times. The CDR3 spells CASSLNGGGQVEQFF. The DNA for the CDR3 is TGTGCCAGCAGCTTAAATGGGGGAGGGCAGGTTGAGCAGTTCTTC. The V call is TRBV7-2, the J call TRBJ2-1; 7 bases agree with TRBD2. This CDR3 contains 15 residues. Germline CDR1 reads SGHTA; CDR2 reads FQGNSA. V shed 2 bases and J 9 bases; nucleotides not matched to a gene: 10.

CDR3 sequence: CASSRRRGETYNEQFF. The CDR3 bases are TGCGCCAGCAGCCGCCGTCGGGGCGAGACCTACAATGAGCAGTTCTTC. V gene TRBV4-3 combines with J gene TRBJ2-1, with D perhaps assigned TRBD1 or TRBD2 (5 bases each). The V end was cut by 4 bases, the J end by 2 bases, with 15 bases between. Germline V gene sequence: CDR1 LGHNA, CDR2 YSLEER. The CDR3 runs to 16 residues.

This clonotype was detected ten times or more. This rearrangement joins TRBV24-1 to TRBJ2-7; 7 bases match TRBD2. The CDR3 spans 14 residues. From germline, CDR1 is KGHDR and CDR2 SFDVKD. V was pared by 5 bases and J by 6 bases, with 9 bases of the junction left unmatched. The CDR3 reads CATSVSGTTREQYF. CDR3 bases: TGTGCCACCAGTGTCAGCGGGACTACTCGCGAGCAGTACTTC.

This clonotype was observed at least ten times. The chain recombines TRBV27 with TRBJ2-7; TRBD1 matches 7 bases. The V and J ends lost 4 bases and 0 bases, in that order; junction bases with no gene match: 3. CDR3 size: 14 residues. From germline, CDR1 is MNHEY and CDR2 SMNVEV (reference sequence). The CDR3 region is CASSSDRVSYEQYF. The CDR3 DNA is TGTGCCAGCAGTTCAGACAGGGTCTCCTACGAGCAGTACTTC.

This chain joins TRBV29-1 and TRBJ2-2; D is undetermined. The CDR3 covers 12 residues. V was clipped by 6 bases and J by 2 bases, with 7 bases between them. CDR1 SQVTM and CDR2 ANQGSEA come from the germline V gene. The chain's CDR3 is CSVGGNTGELFF. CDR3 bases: TGCAGCGTGGGTGGTAACACCGGGGAGCTGTTTTTT.

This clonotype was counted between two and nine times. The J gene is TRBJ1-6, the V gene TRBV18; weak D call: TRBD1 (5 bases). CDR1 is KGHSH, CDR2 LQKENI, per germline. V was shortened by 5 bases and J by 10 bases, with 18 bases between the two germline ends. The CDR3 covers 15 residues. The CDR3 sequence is CASSSQGNRESPLHF. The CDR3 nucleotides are TGTGCCAGCTCATCCCAGGGTAATCGGGAATCACCCCTCCACTTT.

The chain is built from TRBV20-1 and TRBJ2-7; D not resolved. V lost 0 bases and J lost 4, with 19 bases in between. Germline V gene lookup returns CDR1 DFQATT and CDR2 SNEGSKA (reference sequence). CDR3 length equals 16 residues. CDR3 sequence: CSARDPGREAHYEQYF. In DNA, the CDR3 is TGCAGTGCTAGAGATCCGGGTAGGGAAGCACATTACGAGCAGTACTTC.

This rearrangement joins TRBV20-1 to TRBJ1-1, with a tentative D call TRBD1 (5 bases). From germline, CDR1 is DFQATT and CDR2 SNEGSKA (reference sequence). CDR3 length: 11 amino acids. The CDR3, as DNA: TGCGCGGGGCAGCCGAACACTGAAGCTTTCTTT. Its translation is CAGQPNTEAFF.

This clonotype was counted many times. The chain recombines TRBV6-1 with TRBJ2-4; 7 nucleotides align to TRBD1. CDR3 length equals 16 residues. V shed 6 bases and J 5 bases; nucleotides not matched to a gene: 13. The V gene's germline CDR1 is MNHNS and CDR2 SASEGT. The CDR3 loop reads CASSPPPAGGQNIQYF. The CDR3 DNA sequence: TGTGCCAGCAGCCCCCCCCCGGCAGGGGGACAAAACATTCAGTACTTC.

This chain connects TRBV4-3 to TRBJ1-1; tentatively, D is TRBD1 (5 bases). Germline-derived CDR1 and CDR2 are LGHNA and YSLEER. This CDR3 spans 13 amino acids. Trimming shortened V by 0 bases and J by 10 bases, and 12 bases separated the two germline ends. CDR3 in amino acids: CASSQDRVRVAFF. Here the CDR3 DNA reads TGCGCCAGCAGCCAAGATCGGGTCAGGGTAGCTTTCTTT.

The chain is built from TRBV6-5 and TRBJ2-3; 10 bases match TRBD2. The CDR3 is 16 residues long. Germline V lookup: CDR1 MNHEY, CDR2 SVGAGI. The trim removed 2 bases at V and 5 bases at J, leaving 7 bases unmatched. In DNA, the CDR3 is TGTGCCAGCAGTTACAAAGCTAGCGGGGGTGGAGATACGCAGTATTTT. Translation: CASSYKASGGGDTQYF.

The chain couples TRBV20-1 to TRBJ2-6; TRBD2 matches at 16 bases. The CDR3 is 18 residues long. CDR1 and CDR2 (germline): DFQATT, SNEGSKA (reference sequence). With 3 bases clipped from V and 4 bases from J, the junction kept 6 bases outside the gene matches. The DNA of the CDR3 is TGCAGTGCTAGCCCCGGGACTAGCGGGAGGGTGGGGGCCAACGTCCTGACTTTC. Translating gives CSASPGTSGRVGANVLTF.

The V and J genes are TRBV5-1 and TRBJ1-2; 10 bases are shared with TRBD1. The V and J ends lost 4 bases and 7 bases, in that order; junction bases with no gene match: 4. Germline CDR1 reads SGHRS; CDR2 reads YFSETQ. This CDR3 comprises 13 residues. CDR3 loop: CASSRDRGGGYTF. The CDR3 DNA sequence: TGCGCCAGCAGCCGGGACAGGGGAGGTGGCTACACCTTC. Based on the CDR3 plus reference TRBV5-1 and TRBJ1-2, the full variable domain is KAGVTQTPRYLIKTRGQQVTLSCSPISGHRSVSWYQQTPGQGLQFLFEYFSETQRNKGNFPGRFSGRQFSNSRSEMNVSTLELGDSALYLCASSRDRGGGYTFGSGTRLTVV.

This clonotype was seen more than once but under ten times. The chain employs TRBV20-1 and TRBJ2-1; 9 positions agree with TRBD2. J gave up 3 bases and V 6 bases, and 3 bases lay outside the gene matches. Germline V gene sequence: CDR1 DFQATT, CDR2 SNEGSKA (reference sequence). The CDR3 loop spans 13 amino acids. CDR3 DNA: TGCAGTGCGACTAGCGGTAACTACAATGAGCAGTTCTTC. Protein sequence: CSATSGNYNEQFF.

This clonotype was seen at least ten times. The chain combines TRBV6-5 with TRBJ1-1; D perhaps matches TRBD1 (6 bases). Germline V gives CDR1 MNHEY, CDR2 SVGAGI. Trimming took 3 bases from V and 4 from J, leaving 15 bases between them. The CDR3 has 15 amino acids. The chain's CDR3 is CASSYYRGRGTEAFF. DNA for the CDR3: TGTGCCAGCAGTTATTATCGGGGGCGAGGCACTGAAGCTTTCTTT.

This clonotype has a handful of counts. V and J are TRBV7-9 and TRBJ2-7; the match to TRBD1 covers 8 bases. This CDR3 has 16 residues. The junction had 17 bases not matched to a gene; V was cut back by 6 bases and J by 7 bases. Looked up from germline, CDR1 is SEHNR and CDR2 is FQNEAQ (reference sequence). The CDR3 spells CASRPDTGDRSREQYF. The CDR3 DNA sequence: TGTGCCAGCAGACCTGATACCGGGGACAGGTCTAGAGAGCAGTACTTC.